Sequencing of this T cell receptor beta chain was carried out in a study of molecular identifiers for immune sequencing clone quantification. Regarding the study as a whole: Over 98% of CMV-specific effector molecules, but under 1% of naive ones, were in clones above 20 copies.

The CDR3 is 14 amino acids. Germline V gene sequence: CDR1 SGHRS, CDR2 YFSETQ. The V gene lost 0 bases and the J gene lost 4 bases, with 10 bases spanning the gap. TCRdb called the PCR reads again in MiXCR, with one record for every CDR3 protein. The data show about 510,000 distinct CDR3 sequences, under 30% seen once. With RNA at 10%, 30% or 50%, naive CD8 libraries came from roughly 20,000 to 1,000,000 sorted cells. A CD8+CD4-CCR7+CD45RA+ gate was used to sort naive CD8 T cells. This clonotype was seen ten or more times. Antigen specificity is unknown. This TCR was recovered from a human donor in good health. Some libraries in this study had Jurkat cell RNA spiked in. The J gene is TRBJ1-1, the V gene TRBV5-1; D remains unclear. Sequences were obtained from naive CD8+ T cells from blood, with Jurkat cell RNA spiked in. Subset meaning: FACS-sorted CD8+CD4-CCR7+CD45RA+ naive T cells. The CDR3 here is CASSLVYGGTEAFF. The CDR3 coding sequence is TGCGCCAGCAGCTTGGTTTACGGTGGCACTGAAGCTTTCTTT.